The next 16 T cell receptor beta chains were all read from a single sample in a study of blood T cell repertoires in COVID-19. TCRdb keeps only in-frame clones here, not all; method: immunoSEQ multiplex PCR. The table lists about 110,000 clones, 88% of them singletons. The sequenced material came from peripheral blood. The receptors here all came from a human donor in a cohort sampled during active COVID-19.

The J gene is TRBJ1-2, the V gene TRBV10-3; perhaps TRBD1 as D (6 bases). Trimming shortened V by 2 bases and J by 7 bases, and 17 bases separated the two germline ends. Germline lookup yields CDR1 ENHRY and CDR2 SYGVKD. This CDR3 contains 15 residues. The CDR3 nucleotides read TGTGCCATCAGTGAGGACTCCCAGGGGTCGGGTGGCTACACCTTC. Amino acid sequence: CAISEDSQGSGGYTF.

The chain links TRBV12-3 or TRBV12-4 to TRBJ2-1; D is perhaps TRBD1 (5 bases). V lost 2 bases, J lost 7 bases, and 9 bases lay in between. The length of the CDR3 is 13 residues. The CDR3 loop is CASSLNRWNEQFF. The DNA of the CDR3 is TGTGCCAGCAGTTTAAACAGGTGGAATGAGCAGTTCTTC.

The J gene is TRBJ2-2, the V gene TRBV19; 7 bases are shared with TRBD1. Germline V gene lookup returns CDR1 LNHDA and CDR2 SQIVND (reference sequence). V was pared by 5 bases and J by 4 bases, with 7 bases of the junction left unmatched. This CDR3 is built from 15 residues. CDR3 DNA: TGTGCCAGTAGTGCCGGGACAGCCGGCACCGGGGAGCTGTTTTTT. Its translation is CASSAGTAGTGELFF.

The V gene is TRBV5-1, the J gene TRBJ1-4, with 9 bases fitting TRBD1. V gave up 4 bases and J gave up 7 bases; unmatched junction bases: 5. This CDR3 has 14 amino acids. CDR1 SGHRS and CDR2 YFSETQ come from the germline V gene. CDR3 region: CASSPGTGSEKLFF. CDR3 nucleotides: TGCGCCAGCAGCCCCGGGACAGGGAGTGAAAAACTGTTTTTT.

This clone was observed a single time. J is TRBJ2-7 and V is TRBV5-4, with TRBD2 as a possible D gene (7 bases). This CDR3 has 14 residues. The germline V and J ends were trimmed by 0 bases and 3 bases, with 10 bases remaining between them. The V gene's germline CDR1 is SGHNT and CDR2 YYREEE (reference sequence). In DNA, the CDR3 is TGTGCCAGCAGCTTGGAGGGGGGGATCTACGAGCAGTACTTC. This sequence encodes CASSLEGGIYEQYF.

V and J are TRBV5-5 and TRBJ2-7; possible D gene TRBD1, 6 bases. This CDR3 is 12 amino acids long. V lost 4 bases, J lost 8 bases, and 13 bases lay in between. Germline V CDR1 and CDR2: SGHKS, YYEKEE (reference sequence). The DNA of the CDR3 is TGTGCCAGCAGCCCCACAGGGTCTCAGCAGTACTTC. Amino acids: CASSPTGSQQYF.

The rearrangement links TRBV2 to TRBJ1-2; TRBD1 is a possible D gene (5 bases). From germline, CDR1 is SNHLY and CDR2 FYNNEI. This CDR3 contains 11 residues. V was shortened by 10 bases and J by 3 bases, with 9 bases between the two germline ends. In nucleotides, the CDR3 is TGTGCCATTCCAGGGCACTATGGCTACACCTTC. Its translation is CAIPGHYGYTF.

This chain connects TRBV7-9 to TRBJ1-1; D possibly corresponds to TRBD1 (5 bases). Germline V gene sequence: CDR1 SEHNR, CDR2 FQNEAQ (reference sequence). V lost 7 bases and J 2 bases, leaving 14 bases between the germline ends. The CDR3 is 14 amino acids. The CDR3 protein is CASTNTGINTEAFF. DNA for the CDR3: TGTGCCAGCACCAATACAGGAATCAACACTGAAGCTTTCTTT.

This clone was detected once. The genes are TRBV12-3 or TRBV12-4 and TRBJ1-1, with D hard to call. This CDR3 contains 13 residues. V lost 6 bases and J 4 bases, leaving 12 bases between the germline ends. In nucleotides, the CDR3 is TGTGCCAGCAGCCCCCAGGTAATCACTGAAGCTTTCTTT. The encoded protein is CASSPQVITEAFF.

J is TRBJ2-2 and V is TRBV27, with TRBD2 identical over 11 bases. Looked up from germline, CDR1 is MNHEY and CDR2 is SMNVEV (reference sequence). Trimming cost V 2 bases and J 3 bases; bases outside gene matches: 11. This CDR3 comprises 19 residues. The CDR3 loop is CASSLGALAGGSDTGELFF. Here the CDR3 DNA reads TGTGCCAGCAGTTTAGGGGCTCTAGCGGGAGGATCGGACACCGGGGAGCTGTTTTTT.

The chain carries TRBV18 and TRBJ1-2; the D is unclear. The ends were cut back, 3 bases at V and 7 bases at J, with 12 bases in the middle. The CDR3 has 13 amino acids. Germline V gene data show CDR1 as KGHSH and CDR2 as LQKENI. This CDR3 is CASSPERATGYTF. CDR3 sequence (DNA): TGTGCCAGCTCACCGGAGAGGGCAACTGGCTACACCTTC. The variable domain in full, completed from reference TRBV18 and TRBJ1-2, reads NAGVMQNPRHLVRRRGQEARLRCSPMKGHSHVYWYRQLPEEGLKFMVYLQKENIIDESGMPKERFSAEFPKEGPSILRIQQVVRGDSAAYFCASSPERATGYTFGSGTRLTVV.

This clone was detected once. The CDR3 sequence: CAIGNENRGLREQYF. In DNA form, the CDR3 reads TGTGCCATCGGGAATGAGAACAGGGGGCTGAGGGAGCAGTACTTC. The chain recombines TRBV10-3 with TRBJ2-7, with TRBD1 matching over 9 bases. Unmatched junction bases numbered 15, after V lost 8 bases and J lost 7 bases. This CDR3 has 15 amino acids. Germline-derived CDR1 and CDR2 are ENHRY and SYGVKD.

The chain couples TRBV30 to TRBJ1-3, with 11 nucleotides matching TRBD1. J was trimmed by 3 bases and V by 1 base; bases with no gene match: 2. CDR1 is GTSNPN, CDR2 SVGIG, per germline (reference sequence). This CDR3 spans 15 amino acids. In DNA form, the CDR3 reads TGTGCCTGGAGTGGGACAGGGGGCCTTGGAAACACCATATATTTT. It codes for CAWSGTGGLGNTIYF.

V is TRBV7-3 and J is TRBJ2-1; 9 bases match TRBD2. The germline CDR1 and CDR2 sequences are SGHTA and FQGTGA. The CDR3 is 21 amino acids. Trimming took 1 base from V and 3 from J; bases not matched to a gene: 19. The CDR3 loop reads CASSLRTGQGVLAGHYNEQFF. The DNA for the CDR3 is TGTGCCAGCAGCTTAAGAACAGGGCAGGGGGTCCTAGCGGGACACTACAATGAGCAGTTCTTC.

The chain couples TRBV4-2 to TRBJ1-5, with unresolved D. The CDR3 length is 14 residues. V was clipped by 4 bases and J by 7 bases, with 14 bases between them. Germline V gene lookup returns CDR1 LGHNA and CDR2 YNFKEQ. CDR3: CASSPGLDGQPQHF. The DNA of the CDR3 is TGTGCCAGCAGCCCCGGACTGGACGGGCAGCCCCAGCATTTT.

The rearrangement links TRBV5-1 to TRBJ2-2; TRBD1 might be the D (6 bases). V lost 4 bases, J lost 6 bases, and 16 bases lay in between. CDR3 length: 15 amino acids. Germline V CDR1 and CDR2: SGHRS, YFSETQ. The CDR3 DNA reads TGCGCCAGCAGCCCGGGACACGGGGCGGCCGGGGAGCTGTTTTTT. The encoded protein is CASSPGHGAAGELFF.